The rows below give T cell receptor beta chains drawn from one sample of a study of control samples from healthy donors and cancer patients. Assay used: immunoSEQ multiplex PCR; TCRdb lists only in-frame clones, some missing. The repertoire holds 65,000 to 85,000 clones, with around 87% as singletons. The sample consisted of PBMCs. These receptor sequences come from a woman aged 50 to 65 with head and neck cancer. CDR3s include the opening cysteine and the closing phenylalanine or tryptophan. The D gene is left open where the match is weak. Size is omitted from some rows. Given values are once, few, many or a class for expanded clones.

d_call j_call cdr3_length clone_size v_call cdr3_aa cdr3_nt
TRBD1 TRBJ1-2 15 - TRBV5-6 CASSARDREVYGYTF TGTGCCAGCAGCGCTAGGGACAGGGAGGTATATGGCTACACCTTC
- TRBJ2-2 15 - TRBV28 CASSLSGWGTGELFF TGTGCCAGCAGTTTGTCCGGGTGGGGGACCGGGGAGCTGTTTTTT
TRBD1 TRBJ2-7 16 - TRBV29-1 CSASSLTGGNGYEQYF TGCAGCGCCAGCTCCCTAACAGGGGGCAATGGCTACGAGCAGTACTTC
TRBD1 TRBJ2-2 14 - TRBV18 CASSLTGDTGELFF TGTGCCAGCTCACTGACAGGGGACACCGGGGAGCTGTTTTTT
- TRBJ2-7 14 - TRBV10-3 CAIRQQLSTYEQYF TGTGCCATCCGACAACAGTTGTCAACCTACGAGCAGTACTTC
- TRBJ2-7 16 - TRBV2 CASSEERAAQYYEQYF TGTGCCAGCAGTGAGGAAAGGGCAGCCCAATACTACGAGCAGTACTTC
- TRBJ2-4 15 - TRBV2 CASSPDRIAKNIQYF TGTGCCAGCAGTCCCGACAGGATAGCCAAAAACATTCAGTACTTC
TRBD1 TRBJ2-1 15 - TRBV19 CASSTGTGYVDEQFF TGTGCCAGTAGTACAGGGACAGGGTATGTAGATGAGCAGTTCTTC
- TRBJ1-3 12 - TRBV19 CASWDIGNTIYF TGTGCCAGCTGGGACATTGGAAACACCATATATTTT
- TRBJ1-2 12 few TRBV28 CAGYSKGYGYTF TGTGCCGGGTACAGCAAAGGGTATGGCTACACCTTC
TRBD2 TRBJ2-7 14 few TRBV15 CATTPERGLYEQYF TGTGCCACCACGCCCGAGCGGGGACTCTACGAGCAGTACTTC
TRBD2 TRBJ2-1 15 - TRBV2 CASSEASGGAAEQFF TGTGCCAGCAGTGAAGCCAGCGGGGGGGCCGCTGAGCAGTTCTTC